The T cell receptor beta chain under discussion was sequenced for a study of blood T cell repertoires in COVID-19. Study in general: PBMCs, B-cell-depleted T cells, or T cells provided the cDNA or gDNA that made up the material.

Under the authors' procedure: Quantification of nucleated cells was approximated via reference gene primer amplification. Libraries were prepared by immunoSEQ multiplex PCR; TCRdb keeps only in-frame clonotypes and omits some of them. Clone size and V and J calls were adopted from that table, with D and trimming inferred from the DNA. The table records approximately 220,000 clones, about 80% of them present only once. This TCR derives from a woman aged 55-75 years with acute or convalescent COVID-19. What was sequenced was peripheral blood.

The CDR3, as DNA: TGTGCCAGCAGGAGGGATGGCACTGAAGCTTTCTTT. This codes for CASRRDGTEAFF. The gene calls are TRBV12-3 or TRBV12-4 and TRBJ1-1, with D unclear. This CDR3 comprises 12 residues. Trimming shortened V by 6 bases and J by 4 bases, and 9 bases separated the two germline ends.